This T cell receptor beta chain is drawn from a study of shared clonotypes between healthy human individuals (dated by TCRdb to about 2020). For the wider study: Two women and a few men aged 18 to 49 years were included in the cohort. To increase sequencing depth and limit assay-specific biases, different laboratories used diverse techniques to prepare libraries and sequence TCR repertoires. Blood TCR repertoires of a handful of healthy adults were deeply sequenced to estimate repertoire size and the extent of clonotype sharing between individuals. Per donor, three plates each were used for CD4 naive and CD4 memory, two for CD8 naive, and one for CD8 memory. Between about 0.8 and 9.5 billion PBMCs per donor were obtained by leukapheresis. Study-wide conclusions, independent of this receptor: Because the study included a small number of donors, the genetic and exposure-history diversity represented was limited. Compared with non-shared clonotypes, the clonotypes found in all four sorted-subset donors had higher generation probabilities. Sampling was limited to blood, and TCR repertoires in tissue likely differ from TCR repertoires in blood. Estimated clonotype richness was generally larger for naive than for memory subsets. When four donors were compared, the shared fraction of clonotypes was about 5.5% for naive CD4, around 3.5% for naive CD8, more than 2% for memory CD4, and 0.4% for memory CD8. Pairwise subsampling led to the expectation that sequencing depth would affect the degree of clonotype sharing among donors. Incomplete sequencing was indicated by rarefaction of sorted-subset datasets, despite the large sequencing depth.

Turning to this clone: The antigen this receptor binds is unknown. The sample holds no much larger clone one base away, and base qualities are not on file.

Using the deep immunoSEQ assay, TCR CDR3 regions were amplified from genomic DNA by multiplex PCR. Extracted genomic DNA from each cell subset was distributed evenly across all wells of several immunoSEQ 96-well plates, and each plate was treated as a replicate. For sorted subsets, each replicate PCR was loaded with about 0.2 ug genomic DNA, equivalent to about 33,000 T cell genomes. The purified libraries were quantified using a Qubit 3.0 fluorometer, sized with a Bioanalyzer 2100, and then quantified again using the KAPA Library Quantification kit. Every immunoSEQ 96-well plate was sequenced on a dedicated single-read 150-cycle Illumina NextSeq 550 flow cell. In the original analysis: The immunoSEQ output contained only junctional sequences without quality scores, so filtering could not match that applied to full-length reads. To assign V/J genes and CDR3, sequences were annotated against IMGT germline references using PyIR, a Python wrapper for IgBLAST v1.9. Any read was removed if the V/J assignment was weak (E-value above 1e-6), the CDR3 was missing, or the read contained stop codons, out-of-frame junctions, or ambiguous translated residues. V3J clonotypes were defined as sequences sharing an identical inferred V gene, J gene, and CDR3 amino acid sequence. Percentage overlap between repertoires was calculated by dividing the number of shared unique clonotypes by the size of the smaller repertoire. Repertoire richness was assessed with RTK rarefaction, the Chao1 estimator, and Recon v2.1 estimates of unobserved clonotypes. Generation probabilities for all TCRbeta clonotypes obtained by the gDNA method from several donors were computed using OLGA. TCRdb limited this immuneACCESS table to in-frame rearrangements with V and J called. A share of clones is missing; checked studies link under half to unresolved V genes, and the rest is unexplained. D and trimming come from the DNA, and the V and J calls and clone size come from that table. The sample table holds 2 million to 2.5 million clones, of which roughly 96% were seen once. The ten largest clones represent roughly 0.13% of the sample.

According to the germline V gene (reference sequence), CDR1 reads LNHDA and CDR2 reads SQIVND. From cysteine to phenylalanine, the CDR3 is 14 amino acids long. Only the CDR3 DNA stays, 42 bases, in frame from base 1. V loses 1 base, J loses 9 bases, and the germline ends lie 13 bases apart. Donors were healthy HIV-negative adults with no recently reported acute infections or vaccinations. All donors were Caucasian adults living in Nashville, Tennessee, USA. Magnetic negative selection was used to enrich CD4+ T cells, after which naive cells were positively selected on CD45RA and the negative fraction became the memory subset. After blood collection by leukapheresis, PBMCs were isolated using Ficoll-Histopaque density gradient centrifugation and then cryopreserved in the vapor phase of liquid nitrogen. Purity and quantity of every magnetically sorted T cell population were checked by analytical flow cytometry. Genomic DNA was isolated from each sorted fraction and quantified by UV absorbance on a Nanodrop 2000c.

This clonotype was sampled from a man aged 18 to 29 in good health. The chain employs TRBV19 and TRBJ1-5; the D gene is unclear. Sequencing was done on a sample of naive CD4+ T cells sorted from blood. The sample's cell subset or site label, in plain terms: CD45RA+ positively selected. The CDR3 protein: CASSIGAGSSPQHF. The DNA reads TGTGCCAGTAGTATAGGGGCCGGATCTTCGCCCCAGCATTTT.